A selection of T cell receptor beta chains follows, all from one sample in a study of blood T cell repertoires in COVID-19. TCRdb's copy holds only in-frame clones and misses some; the assay was immunoSEQ multiplex PCR. This sample carries over 150,000 clones, 91% of them seen once, and the ten largest clones take about 0.57%. The sequencing sample was made of peripheral blood. The receptors were gathered from a man aged 45-60 years with acute or convalescent COVID-19. Both conserved end residues are part of each CDR3. A D gene is named only where the DNA matches it firmly. Size tells how often a clone was seen (once, few, many) or the class of an expanded clone, and some rows leave it out.

D | J | size | V | CDR3 | DNA
- | TRBJ1-1 | - | TRBV5-4 | CASSPPGRVNTEAFF | TGTGCCAGCAGCCCTCCGGGCAGGGTGAACACTGAAGCTTTCTTT
TRBD1 | TRBJ2-1 | - | TRBV6-2/TRBV6-3 | CASSYYDRAPMFFEQFF | TGTGCCAGCAGTTACTATGACAGGGCTCCAATGTTTTTTGAGCAGTTCTTC
- | TRBJ2-1 | - | TRBV7-7 | CASSRDLGSSYNEQFF | TGTGCTAGCAGCCGGGATTTGGGGAGCTCCTACAATGAGCAGTTCTTC
TRBD2 | TRBJ2-1 | - | TRBV5-4 | CASSFTGGPGNEQFF | TGTGCCAGCAGCTTTACGGGAGGGCCAGGGAATGAGCAGTTCTTC
- | TRBJ2-6 | - | TRBV27 | CASSLLWGRPLSSGANVLTF | TGTGCCAGCAGTTTATTATGGGGGCGCCCCCTTAGCTCTGGGGCCAACGTCCTGACTTTC
- | TRBJ2-7 | - | TRBV1 | CTSSQDRGISYEQYF | TGCACCAGCAGCCAAGACAGGGGGATTTCCTACGAGCAGTACTTC
TRBD2 | TRBJ2-3 | - | TRBV6-1 | CASSDRTRPSTDTQYF | TGTGCCAGCAGTGATAGGACTAGACCTAGCACAGATACGCAGTATTTT
TRBD1 | TRBJ1-2 | - | TRBV28 | CASSPTGTGRSDGYTF | TGTGCCAGCAGCCCCACCGGGACAGGGCGCTCGGATGGCTACACCTTC
TRBD1 | TRBJ1-1 | - | TRBV28 | CASSLVTPPQGVF | TGTGCCAGCAGTTTAGTAACGCCTCCACAGGGGGTCTTT
- | TRBJ1-5 | few | TRBV12-3/TRBV12-4 | CASSLGGHQPQHF | TGTGCCAGCAGTTTAGGGGGACACCAGCCCCAGCATTTT
- | TRBJ2-7 | - | TRBV5-1 | CASSLSLAILEQYF | TGCGCCAGCAGCTTAAGTCTAGCGATCCTTGAGCAGTACTTC
TRBD1 | TRBJ1-1 | once | TRBV29-1 | CSVGESGGVGTEAFF | TGCAGCGTTGGGGAATCAGGGGGCGTTGGCACTGAAGCTTTCTTT
TRBD1 | TRBJ2-2 | - | TRBV5-1 | CASSFGTVPNTGELFF | TGCGCCAGCAGCTTCGGGACAGTCCCGAACACCGGGGAGCTGTTTTTT
- | TRBJ2-3 | - | TRBV28 | CASSLASEGTDTQYF | TGTGCCAGCAGTTTAGCTAGCGAGGGCACAGATACGCAGTATTTT
- | TRBJ1-1 | - | TRBV10-2 | CASRGATEAFF | TGCGCCAGCAGGGGGGCCACTGAAGCTTTCTTT
- | TRBJ2-1 | - | TRBV28 | CASSLSPFGSSYNEQFF | TGTGCCAGCAGTTTATCCCCCTTTGGGAGCTCCTACAATGAGCAGTTCTTC
TRBD1 | TRBJ2-7 | - | TRBV4-1 | CASSQSGQGAYEQYF | TGCGCCAGCAGCCAATCGGGACAGGGGGCTTACGAGCAGTACTTC
TRBD1 | TRBJ1-5 | - | TRBV28 | CASSLGQVSNQPQHF | TGTGCCAGCAGTTTAGGACAGGTTAGCAATCAGCCCCAGCATTTT
- | TRBJ1-5 | - | TRBV30 | CAWSVRRGSGQPQHF | TGTGCCTGGAGTGTACGGAGGGGCTCTGGTCAGCCCCAGCATTTT
TRBD2 | TRBJ2-1 | - | TRBV4-1 | CASSRLISGTSGSQDEQFF | TGCGCCAGCAGCCGTCTTATTTCCGGGACTAGCGGGAGTCAGGATGAGCAGTTCTTC
- | TRBJ1-1 | once | TRBV5-1 | CASSRVGSMNTEAFF | TGCGCCAGCAGCCGGGTTGGATCTATGAACACTGAAGCTTTCTTT
- | TRBJ1-2 | - | TRBV30 | CAWSRQGSIYGYTF | TGTGCCTGGAGTCGGCAGGGGAGTATCTATGGCTACACCTTC
- | TRBJ1-1 | - | TRBV18 | CASSPLRGNTEAFF | TGTGCCAGCTCACCACTACGGGGGAACACTGAAGCTTTCTTT
TRBD2 | TRBJ2-2 | - | TRBV24-1 | CATSDPTSGVNTGELFF | TGTGCCACCAGTGACCCCACTAGCGGGGTGAACACCGGGGAGCTGTTTTTT
- | TRBJ2-3 | few | TRBV4-3 | CASSQGGGTDTQYF | TGCGCCAGCAGCCAGGGGGGAGGCACAGATACGCAGTATTTT
- | TRBJ2-7 | - | TRBV19 | CASSTGGYEQYF | TGTGCCAGTAGTACAGGAGGGTACGAGCAGTACTTC
TRBD1 | TRBJ2-1 | - | TRBV24-1 | CATRGQGDFNEQFF | TGTGCCACCCGAGGACAGGGGGACTTTAATGAGCAGTTCTTC
- | TRBJ1-4 | - | TRBV11-2 | CASSSRDNEKLFF | TGTGCCAGCAGCTCCCGGGATAATGAAAAACTGTTTTTT
- | TRBJ1-5 | few | TRBV6-1 | CASSESRGNQPQHF | TGTGCCAGCAGTGAATCTCGGGGGAATCAGCCCCAGCATTTT
- | TRBJ1-1 | - | TRBV5-1 | CASSWRDGDTEAFF | TGCGCCAGCAGCTGGAGGGACGGGGACACTGAAGCTTTCTTT
- | TRBJ2-1 | - | TRBV5-4 | CASSPTIRQENEQFF | TGTGCCAGCAGCCCGACTATCCGGCAAGAGAATGAGCAGTTCTTC
TRBD2 | TRBJ2-1 | - | TRBV4-1 | CASSQGASGSGEQFF | TGCGCCAGCAGCCAAGGAGCTAGCGGGAGTGGTGAGCAGTTCTTC
TRBD1 | TRBJ1-1 | - | TRBV4-3 | CASSQLTGGDQAFF | TGCGCCAGCAGCCAGCTTACAGGGGGCGATCAGGCTTTCTTT
- | TRBJ2-1 | few | TRBV19 | CASSTHIQYEQFF | TGTGCCAGTAGTACCCACATTCAGTATGAGCAGTTCTTC
TRBD1 | TRBJ1-2 | once | TRBV28 | CASVTGTVWGNYGYTF | TGTGCCAGCGTAACCGGGACAGTGTGGGGGAACTATGGCTACACCTTC
- | TRBJ1-6 | - | TRBV27 | CASSFVTAGVNSPLHF | TGTGCCAGCAGTTTTGTTACCGCAGGTGTTAATTCACCCCTCCACTTT
TRBD1 | TRBJ1-6 | - | TRBV27 | CASRARDRGYNSPLHF | TGTGCCAGCAGGGCCCGGGACAGGGGATATAATTCACCCCTCCACTTT
- | TRBJ1-5 | - | TRBV28 | CASSSGSNQPQHF | TGTGCCAGCAGTAGCGGGAGCAATCAGCCCCAGCATTTT
- | TRBJ2-7 | once | TRBV4-1 | CASSQDGTGSYEQYF | TGCGCCAGCAGCCAAGACGGCACGGGCTCCTACGAGCAGTACTTC
- | TRBJ1-6 | - | TRBV6-2/TRBV6-3 | CASSQINTYNSPLHF | TGTGCCAGCAGCCAAATTAACACCTATAATTCACCCCTCCACTTT